This T cell receptor beta chain was identified during a study of PD-1 blockade in classical Hodgkin lymphoma. Noted time point: newly diagnosed, previously untreated cHL patient sample. The authors purified CD4+ T cells from thawed PBMCs by magnetic negative selection. V trimming: 4 bases; J trimming: 6 bases; junction bases outside the gene matches: 13. From germline, CDR1 is KGHSH and CDR2 LQKENI. The CDR3 is 16 residues long. TCRdb's table, derived via immunoSEQ multiplex PCR, lists solely in-frame clones and lacks some. The sample records 25,000 to 35,000 clones, about 87% being singletons. The sequencing input was CD4+ T cells from blood. This TCR came from a human donor with classical Hodgkin lymphoma. The rearrangement links TRBV18 to TRBJ2-7; 9 nucleotides line up with TRBD1. The CDR3 DNA is TGTGCCAGCTCACTAAGAACGGGACAGGGTTGGGGCGAGCAGTACTTC. Its protein product is CASSLRTGQGWGEQYF.